This TCR beta chain was sequenced during a study of blood T cell repertoires in COVID-19. Study context: Samples came from the United States, Italy and Spain, spanning acute and convalescent COVID-19. Sources were T cells, B-cell-depleted T cells, or PBMCs; the material itself was cDNA or gDNA.

The data were produced by immunoSEQ multiplex PCR, yet TCRdb's version contains in-frame clones alone and is incomplete. The table has 20,000 to 30,000 clones, about nine tenths seen once. CDR1 and CDR2 (germline): KGHSH, LQKENI. Trimming pared 1 base from V and 1 base from J, leaving 18 bases between. This CDR3 spans 18 amino acids. This clone has just one count. The origin of this receptor is a man in his fifties with active COVID-19. The material sequenced was peripheral blood. The chain links TRBV18 to TRBJ2-3; maybe TRBD2 (5 bases). The CDR3 spells CASSPLPRRAARTDTQYF. The CDR3 nucleotides are TGTGCCAGCTCACCACTTCCTAGGCGGGCCGCCCGCACAGATACGCAGTATTTT.